Listed here is a single TCR beta chain. This specimen belongs to a study of shared clonotypes between healthy human individuals. Terminally differentiated effector memory CD45RA+ cells were excluded by CCR7 positive selection of CD45RO-negative cells. In the authors' methods: Filtering of immunoSEQ junctional sequences could not match full-length read filtering. Produced via immunoSEQ multiplex PCR; TCRdb's table is partial and in-frame only. That table is the source of V, J and clone size, and D and trimming were worked out from the DNA. The table lists hundreds of thousands of clones, roughly 95% of them singletons, with 0.095% to 0.14% in the top ten. Sample: naive CD8+ T cells sorted from blood. This clonotype originated in a woman in her 30s in good health.

The CDR3 DNA is TGTGCCAGCAGCCCCGGGACAGGGCACGAGCAGTACTTC. Translation: CASSPGTGHEQYF. V usage is TRBV5-4 and J usage is TRBJ2-7; TRBD1 agrees at 9 bases. V was pared by 4 bases and J by 5 bases, with 4 bases of the junction left unmatched. The CDR3 has 13 residues. In germline, CDR1 is SGHNT, CDR2 YYREEE (reference sequence). The complete variable domain, with remaining parts taken from reference TRBV5-4 and TRBJ2-7, reads ETGVTQSPTHLIKTRGQQVTLRCSSQSGHNTVSWYQQALGQGPQFIFQYYREEENGRGNFPPRFSGLQFPNYSSELNVNALELDDSALYLCASSPGTGHEQYFGPGTRLTVT.